The clone carrying this T cell receptor (beta chain) is large (0.1 to 1%) within its sample. Alpha and beta constant-region primers primed reverse transcription of approximately 500 ng RNA. Separate chain-specific third strand synthesis with multiplexing indices produced the alpha and beta libraries. One entry per CDR3 protein, called by TCRdb with MiXCR from the 5' RACE reads. The sample gives about 7,000 distinct CDR3 sequences, 9% to 9.5% of which show up once; over 15% is in the top ten. This sample was taken from a study of HIV-infected patients and healthy controls. Whole blood was used without fractionation, so all unsorted peripheral T cells were included. The CDR3 is 17 residues long. V lost 7 bases, J lost 1 base, and 21 bases lay in between. Germline assignment: CDR1 SGHRS and CDR2 YFSETQ.

This clonotype was obtained from an adult with HIV infection. The chain links TRBV5-1 to TRBJ1-3, with D possibly being TRBD1 (5 bases). The sample in question was blood, obtained before antiretroviral therapy. CDR3 region: CASGRDLSSGSGNTIYF. The CDR3 DNA reads as TGCGCCAGCGGCCGGGACTTATCTTCGGGATCTGGAAACACCATATATTTT.